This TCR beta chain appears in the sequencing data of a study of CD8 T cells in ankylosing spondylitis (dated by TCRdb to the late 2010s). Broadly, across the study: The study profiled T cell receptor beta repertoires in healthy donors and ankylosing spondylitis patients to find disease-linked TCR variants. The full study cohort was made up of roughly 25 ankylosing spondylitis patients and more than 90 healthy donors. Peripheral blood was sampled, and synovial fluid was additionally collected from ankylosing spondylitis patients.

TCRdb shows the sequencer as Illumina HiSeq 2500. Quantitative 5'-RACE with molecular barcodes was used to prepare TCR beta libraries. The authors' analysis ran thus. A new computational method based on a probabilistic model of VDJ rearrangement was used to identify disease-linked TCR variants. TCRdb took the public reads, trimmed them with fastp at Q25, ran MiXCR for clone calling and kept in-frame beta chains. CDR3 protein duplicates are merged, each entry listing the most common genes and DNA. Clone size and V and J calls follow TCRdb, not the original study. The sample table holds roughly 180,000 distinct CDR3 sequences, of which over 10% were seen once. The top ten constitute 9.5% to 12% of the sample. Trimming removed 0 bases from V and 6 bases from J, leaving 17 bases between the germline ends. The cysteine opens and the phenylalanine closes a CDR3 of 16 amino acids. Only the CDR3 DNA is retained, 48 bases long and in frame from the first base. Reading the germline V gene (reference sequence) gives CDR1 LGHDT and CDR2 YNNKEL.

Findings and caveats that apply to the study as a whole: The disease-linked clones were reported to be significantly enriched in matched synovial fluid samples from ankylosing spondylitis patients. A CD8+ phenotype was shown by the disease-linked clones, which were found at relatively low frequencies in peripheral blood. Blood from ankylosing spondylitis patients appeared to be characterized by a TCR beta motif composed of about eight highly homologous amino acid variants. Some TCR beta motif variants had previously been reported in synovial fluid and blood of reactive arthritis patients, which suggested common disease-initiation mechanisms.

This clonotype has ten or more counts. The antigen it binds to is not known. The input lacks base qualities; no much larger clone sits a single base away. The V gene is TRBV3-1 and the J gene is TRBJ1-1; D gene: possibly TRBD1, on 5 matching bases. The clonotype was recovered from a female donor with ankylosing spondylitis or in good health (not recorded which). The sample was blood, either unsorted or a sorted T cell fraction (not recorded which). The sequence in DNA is TGTGCCAGCAGCCAAGATATGGGCTTCGGGACTTCTGAAGCTTTCTTT. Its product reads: CASSQDMGFGTSEAFF.